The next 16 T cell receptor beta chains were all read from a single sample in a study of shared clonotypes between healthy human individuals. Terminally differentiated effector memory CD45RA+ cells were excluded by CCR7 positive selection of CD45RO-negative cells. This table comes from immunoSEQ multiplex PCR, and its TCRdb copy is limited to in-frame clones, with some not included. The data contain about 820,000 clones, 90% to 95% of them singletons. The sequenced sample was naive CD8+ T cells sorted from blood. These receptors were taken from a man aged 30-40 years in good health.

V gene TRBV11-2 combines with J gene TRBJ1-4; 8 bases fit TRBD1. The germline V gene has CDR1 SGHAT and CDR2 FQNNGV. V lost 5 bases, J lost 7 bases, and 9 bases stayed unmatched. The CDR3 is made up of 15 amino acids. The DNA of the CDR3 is TGTGCCAGCAGCGGCCAGGGGGCGGAGGGTGAAAAACTGTTTTTT. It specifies CASSGQGAEGEKLFF.

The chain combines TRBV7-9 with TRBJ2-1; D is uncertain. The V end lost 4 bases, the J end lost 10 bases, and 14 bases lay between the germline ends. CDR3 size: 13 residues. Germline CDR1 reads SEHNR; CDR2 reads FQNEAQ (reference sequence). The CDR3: CASSSSKGREQFF. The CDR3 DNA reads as TGTGCCAGCAGCTCCTCAAAAGGGCGCGAGCAGTTCTTC.

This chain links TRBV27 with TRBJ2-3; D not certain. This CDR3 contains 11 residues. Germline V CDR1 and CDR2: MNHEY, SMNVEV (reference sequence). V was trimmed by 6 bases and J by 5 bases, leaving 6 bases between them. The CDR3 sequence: CASSIRDTQYF. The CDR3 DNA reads TGTGCCAGCAGCATTAGAGATACGCAGTATTTT.

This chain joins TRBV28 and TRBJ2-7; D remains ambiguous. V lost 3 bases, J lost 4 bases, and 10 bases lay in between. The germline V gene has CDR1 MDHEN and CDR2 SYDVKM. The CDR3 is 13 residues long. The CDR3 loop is CASSLGRVYEQYF. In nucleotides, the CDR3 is TGTGCCAGCAGTTTGGGAAGGGTTTACGAGCAGTACTTC.

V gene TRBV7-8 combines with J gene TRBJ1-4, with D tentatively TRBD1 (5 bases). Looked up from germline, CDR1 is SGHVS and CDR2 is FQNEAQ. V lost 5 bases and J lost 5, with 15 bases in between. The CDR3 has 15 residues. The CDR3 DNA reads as TGTGCCAGCAGCGAGACAACAGGTGTGAATGAAAAACTGTTTTTT. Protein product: CASSETTGVNEKLFF.

The CDR3 region is CASSLVGRELMYHYEQYF. Written as DNA, the CDR3 is TGTGCCAGCAGTTTAGTTGGCAGGGAGCTGATGTACCACTACGAGCAGTACTTC. The rearrangement joins TRBV27 to TRBJ2-7; D tentatively reads TRBD1 or TRBD2 (5 bases each). Trimming cost V 2 bases and J 3 bases, with 23 bases left between them. The germline CDR1 and CDR2 sequences are MNHEY and SMNVEV (reference sequence). The CDR3 covers 18 residues.

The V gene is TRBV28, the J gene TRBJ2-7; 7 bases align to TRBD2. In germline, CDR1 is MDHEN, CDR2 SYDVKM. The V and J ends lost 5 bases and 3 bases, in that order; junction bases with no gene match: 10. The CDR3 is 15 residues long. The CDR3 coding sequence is TGTGCCAGCAGTACATTTTGGGGGGGTGACTACGAGCAGTACTTC. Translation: CASSTFWGGDYEQYF.

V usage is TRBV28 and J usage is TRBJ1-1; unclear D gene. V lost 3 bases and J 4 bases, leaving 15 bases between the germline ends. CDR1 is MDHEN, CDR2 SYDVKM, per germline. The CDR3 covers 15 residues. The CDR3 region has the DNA TGTGCCAGCAGTTTGAGTGGAGGGTCGGCCACTGAAGCTTTCTTT. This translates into CASSLSGGSATEAFF.

The CDR3 sequence: CASSLTSGSYEQFF. The CDR3 DNA reads TGTGCCAGCAGTTTGACTAGCGGGAGCTATGAGCAGTTCTTC. This chain uses TRBV5-5 with TRBJ2-1; 12 bases line up with TRBD2. The length of the CDR3 is 14 residues. V dropped 5 bases and J dropped 8; count of bases not matched to a gene: 5. Per the germline V gene, CDR1 is SGHKS and CDR2 is YYEKEE (reference sequence).

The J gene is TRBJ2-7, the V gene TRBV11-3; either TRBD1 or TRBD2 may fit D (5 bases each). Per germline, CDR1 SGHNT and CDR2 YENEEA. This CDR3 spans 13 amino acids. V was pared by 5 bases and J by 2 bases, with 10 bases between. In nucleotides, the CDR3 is TGTGCCAGCAGCCAGGGACCGACCTACGAGCAGTACTTC. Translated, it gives CASSQGPTYEQYF.

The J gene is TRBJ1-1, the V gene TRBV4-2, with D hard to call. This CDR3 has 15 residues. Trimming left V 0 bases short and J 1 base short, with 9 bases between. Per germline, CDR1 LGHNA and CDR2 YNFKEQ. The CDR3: CASSQERQTNTEAFF. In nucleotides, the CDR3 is TGTGCCAGCAGCCAAGAGCGGCAGACGAACACTGAAGCTTTCTTT.

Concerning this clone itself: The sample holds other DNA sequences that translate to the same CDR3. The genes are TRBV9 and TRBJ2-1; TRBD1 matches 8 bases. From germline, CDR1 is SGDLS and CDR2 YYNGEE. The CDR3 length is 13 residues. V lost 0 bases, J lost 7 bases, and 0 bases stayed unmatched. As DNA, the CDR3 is TGTGCCAGCAGCGTAGGGACAGGGAATGAGCAGTTCTTC. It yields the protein CASSVGTGNEQFF.

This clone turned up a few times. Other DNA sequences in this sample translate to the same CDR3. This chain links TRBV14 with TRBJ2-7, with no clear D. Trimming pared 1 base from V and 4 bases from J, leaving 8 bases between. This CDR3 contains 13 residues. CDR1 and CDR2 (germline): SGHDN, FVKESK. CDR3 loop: CASSQGVGYEQYF. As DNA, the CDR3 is TGTGCCAGCAGCCAAGGCGTGGGGTACGAGCAGTACTTC.

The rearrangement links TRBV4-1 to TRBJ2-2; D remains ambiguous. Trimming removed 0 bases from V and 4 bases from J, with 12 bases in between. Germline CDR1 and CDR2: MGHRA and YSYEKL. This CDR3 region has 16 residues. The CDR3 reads CASSQESASSTGELFF. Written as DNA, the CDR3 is TGCGCCAGCAGCCAAGAGTCGGCTAGTAGCACCGGGGAGCTGTTTTTT.

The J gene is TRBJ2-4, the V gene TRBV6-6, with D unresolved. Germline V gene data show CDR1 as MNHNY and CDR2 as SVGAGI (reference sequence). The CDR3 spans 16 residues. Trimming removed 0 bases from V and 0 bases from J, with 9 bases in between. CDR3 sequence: CASSYSRELAKNIQYF. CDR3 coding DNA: TGTGCCAGCAGTTACTCAAGGGAATTAGCCAAAAACATTCAGTACTTC.

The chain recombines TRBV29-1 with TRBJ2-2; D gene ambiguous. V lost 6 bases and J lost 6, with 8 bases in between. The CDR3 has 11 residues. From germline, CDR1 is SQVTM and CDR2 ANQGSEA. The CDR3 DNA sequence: TGCAGCGTACCTGAGGCCGGGGAGCTGTTTTTT. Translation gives CSVPEAGELFF.